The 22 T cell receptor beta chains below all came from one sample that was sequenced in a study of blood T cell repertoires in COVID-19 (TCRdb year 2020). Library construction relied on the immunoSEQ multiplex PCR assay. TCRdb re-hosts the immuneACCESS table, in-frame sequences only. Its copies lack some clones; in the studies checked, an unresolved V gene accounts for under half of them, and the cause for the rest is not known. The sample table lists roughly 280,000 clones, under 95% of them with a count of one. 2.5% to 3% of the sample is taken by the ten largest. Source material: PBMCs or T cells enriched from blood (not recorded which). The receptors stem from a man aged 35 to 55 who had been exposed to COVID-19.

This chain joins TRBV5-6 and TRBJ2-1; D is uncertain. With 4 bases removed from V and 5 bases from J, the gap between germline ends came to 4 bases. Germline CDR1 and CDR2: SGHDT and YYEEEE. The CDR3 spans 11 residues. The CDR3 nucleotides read TGTGCCAGCAGCCAGAACAATGAGCAGTTCTTC. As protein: CASSQNNEQFF. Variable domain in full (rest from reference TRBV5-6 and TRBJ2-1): DAGVTQSPTHLIKTRGQQVTLRCSPKSGHDTVSWYQQALGQGPQFIFQYYEEEERQRGNFPDRFSGHQFPNYSSELNVNALLLGDSALYLCASSQNNEQFFGPGTRLTVL.

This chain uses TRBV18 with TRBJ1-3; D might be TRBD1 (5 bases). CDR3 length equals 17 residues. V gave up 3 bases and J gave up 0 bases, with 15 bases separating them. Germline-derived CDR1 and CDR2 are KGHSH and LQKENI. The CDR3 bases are TGTGCCAGCTCACCTCGGCAGGGTTTGACCTCTGGAAACACCATATATTTT. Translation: CASSPRQGLTSGNTIYF.

The CDR3 nucleotides are TGTGCCAGCAGCTTGCCCACTGAGCAGCAGTTCTTC. As protein: CASSLPTEQQFF. The chain is built from TRBV7-9 and TRBJ2-1, with D uncertain. V was trimmed by 3 bases and J by 11 bases, leaving 11 bases between them. The germline CDR1 and CDR2 sequences are SEHNR and FQNEAQ (reference sequence). This CDR3 region has 12 residues.

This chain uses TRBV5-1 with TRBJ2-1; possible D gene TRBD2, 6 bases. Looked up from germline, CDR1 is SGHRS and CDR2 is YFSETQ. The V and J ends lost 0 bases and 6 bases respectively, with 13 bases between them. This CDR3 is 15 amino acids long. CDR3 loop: CASSLEAAGSNEQFF. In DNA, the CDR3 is TGCGCCAGCAGCTTGGAGGCGGCGGGATCCAATGAGCAGTTCTTC.

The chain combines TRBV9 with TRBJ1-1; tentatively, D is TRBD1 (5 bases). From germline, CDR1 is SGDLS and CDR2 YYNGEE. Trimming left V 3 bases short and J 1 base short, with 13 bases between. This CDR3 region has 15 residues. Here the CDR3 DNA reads TGTGCCAGCAGCGCTTCAGGGTCGGCGAACACTGAAGCTTTCTTT. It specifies CASSASGSANTEAFF. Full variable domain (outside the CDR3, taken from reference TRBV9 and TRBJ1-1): DSGVTQTPKHLITATGQRVTLRCSPRSGDLSVYWYQQSLDQGLQFLIQYYNGEERAKGNILERFSAQQFPDLHSELNLSSLELGDSALYFCASSASGSANTEAFFGQGTRLTVV.

CDR3 residues: CASVGTGLNQPQHF. Written as DNA, the CDR3 is TGTGCCAGCGTCGGGACAGGGTTGAATCAGCCCCAGCATTTT. V gene TRBV7-9 combines with J gene TRBJ1-5, with TRBD1 identical over 9 bases. V lost 8 bases, J lost 4 bases, and 6 bases stayed unmatched. CDR1 is SEHNR and CDR2 is FQNEAQ in the germline V gene (reference sequence). The CDR3 is 14 residues long.

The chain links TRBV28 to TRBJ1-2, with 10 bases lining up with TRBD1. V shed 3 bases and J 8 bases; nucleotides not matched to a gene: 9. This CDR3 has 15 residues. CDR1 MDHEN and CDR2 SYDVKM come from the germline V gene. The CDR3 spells CASSFGQGGTRGYTF. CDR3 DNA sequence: TGTGCCAGCAGTTTCGGACAGGGGGGGACGAGGGGCTACACCTTC.

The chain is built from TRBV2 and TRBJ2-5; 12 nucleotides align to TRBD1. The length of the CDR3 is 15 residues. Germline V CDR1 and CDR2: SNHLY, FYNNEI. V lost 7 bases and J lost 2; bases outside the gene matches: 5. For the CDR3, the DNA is TGTGCCAGCACGGGACAGGGGGCGGAACAAGAGACCCAGTACTTC. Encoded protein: CASTGQGAEQETQYF. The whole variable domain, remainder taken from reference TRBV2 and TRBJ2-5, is EPEVTQTPSHQVTQMGQEVILRCVPISNHLYFYWYRQILGQKVEFLVSFYNNEISEKSEIFDDQFSVERPDGSNFTLKIRSTKLEDSAMYFCASTGQGAEQETQYFGPGTRLLVL.

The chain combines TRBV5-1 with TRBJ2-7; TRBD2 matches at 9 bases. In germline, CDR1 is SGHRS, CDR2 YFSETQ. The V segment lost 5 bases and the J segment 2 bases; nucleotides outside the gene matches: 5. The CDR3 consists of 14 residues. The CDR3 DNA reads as TGCGCCAGCAGTACGGCGGGAGGGCCCTACGAGCAGTACTTC. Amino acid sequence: CASSTAGGPYEQYF.

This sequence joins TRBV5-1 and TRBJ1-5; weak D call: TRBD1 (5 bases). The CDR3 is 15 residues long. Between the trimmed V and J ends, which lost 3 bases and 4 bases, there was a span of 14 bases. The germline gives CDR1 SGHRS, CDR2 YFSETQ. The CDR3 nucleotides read TGCGCCAGCAGCTACGCCGGACACCCAAATCAGCCCCAGCATTTT. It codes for CASSYAGHPNQPQHF.

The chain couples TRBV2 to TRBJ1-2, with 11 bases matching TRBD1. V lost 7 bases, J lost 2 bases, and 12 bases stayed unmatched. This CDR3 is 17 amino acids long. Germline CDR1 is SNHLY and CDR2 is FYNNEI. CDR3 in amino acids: CASIRTGGIGSNYGYTF. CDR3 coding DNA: TGTGCCAGCATTAGGACAGGGGGCATTGGTTCGAACTATGGCTACACCTTC. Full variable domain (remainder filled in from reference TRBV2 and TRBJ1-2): EPEVTQTPSHQVTQMGQEVILRCVPISNHLYFYWYRQILGQKVEFLVSFYNNEISEKSEIFDDQFSVERPDGSNFTLKIRSTKLEDSAMYFCASIRTGGIGSNYGYTFGSGTRLTVV.

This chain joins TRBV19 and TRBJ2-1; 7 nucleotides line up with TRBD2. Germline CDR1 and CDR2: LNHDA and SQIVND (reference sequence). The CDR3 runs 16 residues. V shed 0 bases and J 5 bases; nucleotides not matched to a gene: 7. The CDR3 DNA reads TGTGCCAGTAGTATAGATAAGGCGGGAGCGGACAATGAGCAGTTCTTC. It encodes CASSIDKAGADNEQFF.

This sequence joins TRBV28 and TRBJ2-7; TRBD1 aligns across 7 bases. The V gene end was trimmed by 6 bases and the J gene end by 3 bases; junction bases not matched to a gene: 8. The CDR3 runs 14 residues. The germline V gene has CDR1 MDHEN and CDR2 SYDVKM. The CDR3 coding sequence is TGTGCCAGCAGCCTCCTAGGGACAGACTACGAGCAGTACTTC. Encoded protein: CASSLLGTDYEQYF.

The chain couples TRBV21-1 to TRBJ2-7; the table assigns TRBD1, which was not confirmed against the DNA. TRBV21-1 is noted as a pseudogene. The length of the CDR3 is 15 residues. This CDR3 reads CASSKGRDRAYEQYF. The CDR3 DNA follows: TGTGCCAGCAGCAAAGGTAGGGACAGGGCCTACGAGCAGTACTTC.

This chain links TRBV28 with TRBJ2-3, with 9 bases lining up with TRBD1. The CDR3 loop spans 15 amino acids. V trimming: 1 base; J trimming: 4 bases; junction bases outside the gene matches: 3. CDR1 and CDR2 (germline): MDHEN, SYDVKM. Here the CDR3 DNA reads TGTGCCAGCAGTTTATACAGGGGGCTATCAGATACGCAGTATTTT. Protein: CASSLYRGLSDTQYF.

For the CDR3, the DNA is TGCGCCAGCAGCTTGGATCCTTTCAATCAGCCCCAGCATTTT. The encoded protein is CASSLDPFNQPQHF. The gene calls are TRBV5-1 and TRBJ1-5; D not certain. Trimming left V 0 bases short and J 3 bases short, with 7 bases between. The V gene's germline CDR1 is SGHRS and CDR2 YFSETQ. This CDR3 has 14 amino acids.

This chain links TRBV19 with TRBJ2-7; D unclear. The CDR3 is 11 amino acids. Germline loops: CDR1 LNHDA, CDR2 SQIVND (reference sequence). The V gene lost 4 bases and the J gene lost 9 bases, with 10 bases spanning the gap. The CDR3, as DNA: TGTGCCAGTAGTAGTAAGCACTTGCAGTACTTC. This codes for CASSSKHLQYF. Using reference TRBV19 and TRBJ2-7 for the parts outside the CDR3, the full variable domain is DGGITQSPKYLFRKEGQNVTLSCEQNLNHDAMYWYRQDPGQGLRLIYYSQIVNDFQKGDIAEGYSVSREKKESFPLTVTSAQKNPTAFYLCASSSKHLQYFGPGTRLTVT.

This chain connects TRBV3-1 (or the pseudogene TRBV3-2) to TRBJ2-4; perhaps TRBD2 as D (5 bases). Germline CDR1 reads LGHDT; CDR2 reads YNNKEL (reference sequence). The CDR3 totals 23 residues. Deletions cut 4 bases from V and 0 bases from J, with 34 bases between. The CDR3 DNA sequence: TGTGCCAGCAGCCCCCGGATCATCCAAGTCCGGGAAGACATGTTGGTAGCCAAAAACATTCAGTACTTC. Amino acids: CASSPRIIQVREDMLVAKNIQYF.

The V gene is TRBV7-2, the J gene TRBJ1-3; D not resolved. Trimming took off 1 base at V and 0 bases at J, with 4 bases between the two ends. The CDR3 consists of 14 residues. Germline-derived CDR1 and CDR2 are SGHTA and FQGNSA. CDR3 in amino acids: CASSLGGSGNTIYF. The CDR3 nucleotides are TGTGCCAGCAGCTTAGGAGGCTCTGGAAACACCATATATTTT.

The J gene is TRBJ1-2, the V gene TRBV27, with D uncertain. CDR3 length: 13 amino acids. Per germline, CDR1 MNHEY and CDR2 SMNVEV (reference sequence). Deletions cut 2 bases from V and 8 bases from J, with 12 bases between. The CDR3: CASSLMGLGGYTF. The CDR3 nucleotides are TGTGCCAGCAGTTTAATGGGTCTCGGGGGCTACACCTTC.

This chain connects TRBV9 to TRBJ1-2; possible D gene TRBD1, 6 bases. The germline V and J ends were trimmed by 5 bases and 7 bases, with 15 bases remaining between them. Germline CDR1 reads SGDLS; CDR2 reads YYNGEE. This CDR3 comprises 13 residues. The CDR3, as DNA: TGTGCCAGCAGTACCGACTTACAGGGTGGCTACACCTTC. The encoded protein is CASSTDLQGGYTF.

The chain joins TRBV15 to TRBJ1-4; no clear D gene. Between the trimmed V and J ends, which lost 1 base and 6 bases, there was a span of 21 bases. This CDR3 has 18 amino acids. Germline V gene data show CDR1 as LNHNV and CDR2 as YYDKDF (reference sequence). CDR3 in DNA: TGTGCCACCAGCAGAGGTGGGCTGCCCCAGTTGGAGGATGAAAAACTGTTTTTT. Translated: CATSRGGLPQLEDEKLFF.